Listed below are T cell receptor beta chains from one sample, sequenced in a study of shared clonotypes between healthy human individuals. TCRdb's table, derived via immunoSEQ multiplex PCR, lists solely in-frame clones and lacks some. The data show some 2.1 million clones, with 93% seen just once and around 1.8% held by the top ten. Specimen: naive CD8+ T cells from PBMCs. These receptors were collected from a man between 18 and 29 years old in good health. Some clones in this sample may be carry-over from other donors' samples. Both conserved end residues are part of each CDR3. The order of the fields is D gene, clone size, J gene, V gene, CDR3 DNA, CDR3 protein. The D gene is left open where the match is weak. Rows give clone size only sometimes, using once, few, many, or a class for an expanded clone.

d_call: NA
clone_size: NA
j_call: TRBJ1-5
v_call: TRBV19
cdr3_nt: TGTGCCAGTAGTACAGGGGGCAATCAGCCCCAGCATTTT
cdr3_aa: CASSTGGNQPQHF

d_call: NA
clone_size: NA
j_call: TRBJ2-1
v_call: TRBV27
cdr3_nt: TGTGCCAGCAGTTTTCGAGGGACGGGCTACAATGAGCAGTTCTTC
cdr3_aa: CASSFRGTGYNEQFF

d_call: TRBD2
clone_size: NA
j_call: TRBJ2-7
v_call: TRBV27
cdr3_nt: TGTGCCAGCAGTTTCATGAGTCCTAGCGGGAACCCCAGGGAGCAGTACTTC
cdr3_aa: CASSFMSPSGNPREQYF

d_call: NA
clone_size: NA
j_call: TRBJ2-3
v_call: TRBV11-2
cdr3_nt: TGTGCCAGCAGCTTACGAACAGATACGCAGTATTTT
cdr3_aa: CASSLRTDTQYF

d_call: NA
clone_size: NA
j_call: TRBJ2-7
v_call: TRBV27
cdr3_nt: TGTGCCAGCAGTTTAGACCCTCGCAGTCGCGAGCAGTACTTC
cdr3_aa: CASSLDPRSREQYF

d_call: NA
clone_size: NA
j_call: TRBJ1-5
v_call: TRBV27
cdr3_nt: TGTGCCACCAAAGGGAGGGGCCGACCTAATCAGCCCCAGCATTTT
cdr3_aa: CATKGRGRPNQPQHF

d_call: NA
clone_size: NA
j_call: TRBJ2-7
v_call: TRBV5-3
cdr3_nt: TGTGCCTCAATTAAAGAGGGGGGCTCCCCGTCCTACGAGCAGTACTTC
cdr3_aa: CASIKEGGSPSYEQYF

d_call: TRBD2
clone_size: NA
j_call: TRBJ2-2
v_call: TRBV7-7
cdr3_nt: TGTGCCAGCAGCACACGTAGCGGGCGGGAGGACGGGGAGCTGTTTTTT
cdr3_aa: CASSTRSGREDGELFF

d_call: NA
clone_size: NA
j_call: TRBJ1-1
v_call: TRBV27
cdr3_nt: TGTGCCAGCAGTTTAATTGGGGCGAACACTGAAGCTTTCTTT
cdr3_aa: CASSLIGANTEAFF

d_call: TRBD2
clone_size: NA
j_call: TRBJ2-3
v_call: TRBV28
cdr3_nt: TGTGCCAGCAGTTTAGGGTATCTAGCGGGAGCGACAGATACGCAGTATTTT
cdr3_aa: CASSLGYLAGATDTQYF

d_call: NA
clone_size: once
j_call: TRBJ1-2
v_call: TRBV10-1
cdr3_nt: TGCGCCAGCAGTGATGGGACTTCCTATGGCTACACCTTC
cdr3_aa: CASSDGTSYGYTF

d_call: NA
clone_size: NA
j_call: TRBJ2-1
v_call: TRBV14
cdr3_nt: TGTGCCAGCAGCCAAGATGGGGCGTTCGATGAGCAGTTCTTC
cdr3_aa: CASSQDGAFDEQFF

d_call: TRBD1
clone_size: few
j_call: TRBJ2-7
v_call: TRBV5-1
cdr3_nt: TGCGCCAGCAGCTTTGGGACAGGGGGCTACGAGCAGTACTTC
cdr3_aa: CASSFGTGGYEQYF

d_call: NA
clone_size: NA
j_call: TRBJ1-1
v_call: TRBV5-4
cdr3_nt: TGTGCCAGCAGCTTGCGTGGAGCAGGGTGGGGGAGGTTGGCTGAAGCTTTCTTT
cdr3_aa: CASSLRGAGWGRLAEAFF

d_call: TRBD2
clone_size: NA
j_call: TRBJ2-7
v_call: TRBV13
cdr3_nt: TGTGCCAGCAGTTCCCTGGCTAGCGGGCTCTCCTACGAGCAGTACTTC
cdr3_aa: CASSSLASGLSYEQYF

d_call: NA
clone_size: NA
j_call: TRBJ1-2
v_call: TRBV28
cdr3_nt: TGTGCCAGCAGTTACAGGGACTTTGGGGGCTATGGCTACACCTTC
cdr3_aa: CASSYRDFGGYGYTF

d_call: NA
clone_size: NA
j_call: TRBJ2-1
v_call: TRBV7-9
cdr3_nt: TGTGCCAGCAGCTTATTTGGACAGGAGCAGTTCTTC
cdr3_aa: CASSLFGQEQFF

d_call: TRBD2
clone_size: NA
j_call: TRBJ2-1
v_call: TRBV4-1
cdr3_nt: TGCGCCAGCAAGCTAGTTATGGGTAGCGGGACTAACCAAAATGAGCAGTTCTTC
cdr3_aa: CASKLVMGSGTNQNEQFF

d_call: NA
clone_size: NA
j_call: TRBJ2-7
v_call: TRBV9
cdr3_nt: TGTGCCAGCAGCGTAGAGAGGGGTCCTACCTACGAGCAGTACTTC
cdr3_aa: CASSVERGPTYEQYF

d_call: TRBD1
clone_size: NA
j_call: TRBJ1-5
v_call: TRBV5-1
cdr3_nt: TGCGCCAGCAGATCCGGGACAGGGGGCAATCAGCCCCAGCATTTT
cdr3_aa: CASRSGTGGNQPQHF

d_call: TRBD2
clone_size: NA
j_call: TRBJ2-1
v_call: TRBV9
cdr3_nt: TGTGCCAGCAGCGCGCGGGGTAGCGGGAGGATCGACAATGAGCAGTTCTTC
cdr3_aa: CASSARGSGRIDNEQFF

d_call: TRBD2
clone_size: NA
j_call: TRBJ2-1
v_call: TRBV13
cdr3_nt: TGTGCCAGCAGCTTTAGCGGGAGGGCCGGCAATGAGCAGTTCTTC
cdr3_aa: CASSFSGRAGNEQFF

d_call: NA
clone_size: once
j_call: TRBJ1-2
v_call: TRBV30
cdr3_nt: TGTGCCTGGAGTTGGGACGGCCTCTATGGCTACACCTTC
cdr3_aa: CAWSWDGLYGYTF

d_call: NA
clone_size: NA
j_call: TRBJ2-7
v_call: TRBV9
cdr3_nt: TGTGCCAGCAGCGTGGGGGGCCCCTCCTACGAGCAGTACTTC
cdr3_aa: CASSVGGPSYEQYF

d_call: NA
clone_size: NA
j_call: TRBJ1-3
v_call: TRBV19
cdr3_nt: TGTGCCAGTAGCCCGCGCAGAAGAGAGAACACCATATATTTT
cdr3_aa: CASSPRRRENTIYF

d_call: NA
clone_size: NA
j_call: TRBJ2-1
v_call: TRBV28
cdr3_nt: TGTGCCAGCAGTTTACAAACACGGAGGAATGAGCAGTTCTTC
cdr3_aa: CASSLQTRRNEQFF

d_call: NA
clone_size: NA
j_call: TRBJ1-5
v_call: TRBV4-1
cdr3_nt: TGCGCCAGCAGCCATCCAAACCGGGATTTTAGCAATCAGCCCCAGCATTTT
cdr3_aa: CASSHPNRDFSNQPQHF

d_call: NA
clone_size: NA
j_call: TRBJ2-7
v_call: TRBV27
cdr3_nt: TGTGCCAGCAGTCAAGGATCGACCTACGAGCAGTACTTC
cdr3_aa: CASSQGSTYEQYF

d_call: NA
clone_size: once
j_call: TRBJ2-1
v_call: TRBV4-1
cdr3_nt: TGCGCCAGCAAGGGAAGCTCCTACAATGAGCAGTTCTTC
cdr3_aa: CASKGSSYNEQFF

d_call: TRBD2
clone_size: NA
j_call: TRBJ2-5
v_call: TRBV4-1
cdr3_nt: TGCGCCAGCAGCCAAGCAAGGACTAGCGGGAGTTCGTTCGAGACCCAGTACTTC
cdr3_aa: CASSQARTSGSSFETQYF

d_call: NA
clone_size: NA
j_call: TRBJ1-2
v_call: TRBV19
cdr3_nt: TGTGCCAGTAGTAGGGGCACTAACTATGGCTACACCTTC
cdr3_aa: CASSRGTNYGYTF

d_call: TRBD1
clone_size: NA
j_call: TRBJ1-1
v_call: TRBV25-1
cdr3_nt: TGTGCCAGCAGCTTAGATTCAGGGGGCACTGAAGCTTTCTTT
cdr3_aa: CASSLDSGGTEAFF

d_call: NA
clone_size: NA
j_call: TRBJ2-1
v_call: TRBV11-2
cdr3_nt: TGTGCCAGCAGCTTAGGATTACTGAGCTCCTACAATGAGCAGTTCTTC
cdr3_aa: CASSLGLLSSYNEQFF

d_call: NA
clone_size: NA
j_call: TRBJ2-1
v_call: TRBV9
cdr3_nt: TGTGCCAGCAGCACAGGGGCGGGAGCAACGAATGAGCAGTTCTTC
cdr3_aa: CASSTGAGATNEQFF

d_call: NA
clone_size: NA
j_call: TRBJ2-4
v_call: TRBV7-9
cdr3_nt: TGTGCCAGCAGCTCAGAGTTGGGGGCCCCCAAAAACATTCAGTACTTC
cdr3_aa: CASSSELGAPKNIQYF

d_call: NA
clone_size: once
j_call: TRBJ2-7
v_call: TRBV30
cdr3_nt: TGTGCCTGGAGCCATTGGGGAACTTACTACGAGCAGTACTTC
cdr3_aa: CAWSHWGTYYEQYF

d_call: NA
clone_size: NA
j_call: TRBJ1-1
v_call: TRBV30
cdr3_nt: TGTGCCTGGAGTCCTGGGAGGAACACTGAAGCTTTCTTT
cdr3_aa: CAWSPGRNTEAFF

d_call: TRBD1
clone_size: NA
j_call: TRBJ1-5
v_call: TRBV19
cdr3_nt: TGTGCCAGTAGTCCCGGACAGGGCTGGCAGCCCCAGCATTTT
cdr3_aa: CASSPGQGWQPQHF

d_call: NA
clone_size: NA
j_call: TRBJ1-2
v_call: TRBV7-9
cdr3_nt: TGTGCCAGCAGCCGATCCAAGGGGGGCAGGGGTAACTATGGCTACACCTTC
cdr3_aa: CASSRSKGGRGNYGYTF

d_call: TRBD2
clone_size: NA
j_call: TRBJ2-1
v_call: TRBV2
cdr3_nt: TGTGCCAGCAGTGAAGGTGGAGCGGGAGCCATGTCGGAGCAGTTCTTC
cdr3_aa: CASSEGGAGAMSEQFF

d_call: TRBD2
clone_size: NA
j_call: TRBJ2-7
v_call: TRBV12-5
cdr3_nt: TGTGCTAGTGGTTTGGTAACTAGCGGGAGCAGGTACTTC
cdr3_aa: CASGLVTSGSRYF

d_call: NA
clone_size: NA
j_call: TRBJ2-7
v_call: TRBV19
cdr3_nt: TGTGCCAGTAGTACGTGGACTTCCGCCTCCTACGAGCAGTACTTC
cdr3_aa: CASSTWTSASYEQYF

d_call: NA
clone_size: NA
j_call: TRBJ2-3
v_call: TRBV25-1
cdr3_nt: TGTGCCAGCAGTGAATTGGCATCCCGCCTGGGGACAGATACGCAGTATTTT
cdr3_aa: CASSELASRLGTDTQYF

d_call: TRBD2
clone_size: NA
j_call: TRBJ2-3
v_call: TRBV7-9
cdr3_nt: TGTGCCAGCAGCCGGAGCGGGAGGGATTTCACAGATACGCAGTATTTT
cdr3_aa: CASSRSGRDFTDTQYF

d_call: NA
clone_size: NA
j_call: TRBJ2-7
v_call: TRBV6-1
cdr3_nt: TGTGCCAGCAGTGATTCCTACGAGCAGTACTTC
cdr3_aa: CASSDSYEQYF

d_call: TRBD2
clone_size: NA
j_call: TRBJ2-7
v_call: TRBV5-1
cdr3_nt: TGCGCCAGCAGACCCACCGGGACTAGCACAAACGAGCAGTACTTC
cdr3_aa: CASRPTGTSTNEQYF

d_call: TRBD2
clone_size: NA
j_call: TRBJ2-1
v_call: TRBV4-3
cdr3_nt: TGCGCCAGCAGCCAAGATCGGCCTAGCGGGGTATACAATGAGCAGTTCTTC
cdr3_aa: CASSQDRPSGVYNEQFF

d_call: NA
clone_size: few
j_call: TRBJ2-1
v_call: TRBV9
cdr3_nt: TGTGCCAGCAGCGCGGGGGCGGGGAATGAGCAGTTCTTC
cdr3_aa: CASSAGAGNEQFF

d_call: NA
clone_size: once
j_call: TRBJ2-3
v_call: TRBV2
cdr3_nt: TGTGCCAGCAGTGAAGGACAGGTTAAAACAGATACGCAGTATTTT
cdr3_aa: CASSEGQVKTDTQYF

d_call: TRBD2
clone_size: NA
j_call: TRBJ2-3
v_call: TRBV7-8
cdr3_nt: TGTGCCAGCATTGTGGGGACTAGCGGGAGGGCCATTCCTAGCACAGATACGCAGTATTTT
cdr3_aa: CASIVGTSGRAIPSTDTQYF

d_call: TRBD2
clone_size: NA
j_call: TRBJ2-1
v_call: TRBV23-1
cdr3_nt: TGCGCCAGCAGTCTACCAGACACTAGCGGACGAGCCTACAATGAGCAGTTCTTC
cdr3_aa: CASSLPDTSGRAYNEQFF

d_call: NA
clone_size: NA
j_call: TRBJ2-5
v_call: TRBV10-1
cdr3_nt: TGCGCCATTTACGAGGAGACCCAGTACTTC
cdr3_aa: CAIYEETQYF

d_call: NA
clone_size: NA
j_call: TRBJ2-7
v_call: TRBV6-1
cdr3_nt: TGTGCCAGCAGCCCGATTGCTTTTTCTGAGTACGAGCAGTACTTC
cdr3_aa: CASSPIAFSEYEQYF

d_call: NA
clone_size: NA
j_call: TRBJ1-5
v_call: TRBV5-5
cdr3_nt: TGTGCCAGCAGCCTCGGGAGGGTCAATCAGCCCCAGCATTTT
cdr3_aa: CASSLGRVNQPQHF

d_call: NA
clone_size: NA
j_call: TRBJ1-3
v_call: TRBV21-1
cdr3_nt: TGTGCCAGCAGCAAAGCCCGGGGGCCCAGGAGGAACACCATATATTTT
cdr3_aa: CASSKARGPRRNTIYF

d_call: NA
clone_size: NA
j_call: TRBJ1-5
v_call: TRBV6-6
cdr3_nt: TGTGCCAGCAGTTGGGGATCAAACCCCCCTCAGCCCCAGCATTTT
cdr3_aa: CASSWGSNPPQPQHF

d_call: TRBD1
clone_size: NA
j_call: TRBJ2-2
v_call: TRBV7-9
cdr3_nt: TGTGCCAGCAGCCCCCGGACAGGGCCGAACACCGGGGAGCTGTTTTTT
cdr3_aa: CASSPRTGPNTGELFF

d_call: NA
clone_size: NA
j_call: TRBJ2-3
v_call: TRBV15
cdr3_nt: TGTGCCACCAGCAGAGATTCGGTTAGTACAGATACGCAGTATTTT
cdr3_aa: CATSRDSVSTDTQYF

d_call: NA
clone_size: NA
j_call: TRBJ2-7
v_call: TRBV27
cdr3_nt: TGTGCCAGCAGTTTCCTTGGGACGGATCGGTACGAGCAGTACTTC
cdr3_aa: CASSFLGTDRYEQYF